This TCR beta chain came from a study of blood T cell repertoires in COVID-19. Study overall: Specimens from acute and convalescent COVID-19 originated in the United States, Italy and Spain. PBMCs, B-cell-depleted T cells, or T cells were the source of the cDNA or gDNA that made up the material.

With 3 bases removed from V and 6 bases from J, the gap between germline ends came to 15 bases. The CDR3 has 15 amino acids. Per germline, CDR1 MNHNS and CDR2 SASEGT. Under the authors' procedure: The authors estimated nucleated cell counts from reference gene primer amplification. TCRdb's table, derived via immunoSEQ multiplex PCR, lists solely in-frame clones and lacks some. V and J calls and clone size come straight from that table; D and trimming were deduced from the DNA. Seen here are fewer than 110,000 clones, approximately 88% observed once, and the top ten hold about 4.2%. This receptor was identified in a human donor in a cohort sampled during active COVID-19. Sequencing was performed on peripheral blood. The rearrangement links TRBV6-1 to TRBJ2-1; D ambiguous. The DNA for the CDR3 is TGTGCCAGCAGTGAGTCAGGCACCATCACCAATGAGCAGTTCTTC. Translation gives CASSESGTITNEQFF.